The subject of this entry is one T cell receptor (beta chain). Its target is not known. Assay used: immunoSEQ multiplex PCR; TCRdb lists only in-frame clones, some missing. The sample shows roughly 120,000 clones, around 83% of them seen only once. This sample was taken from a study of radiation and T cells in renal cell carcinoma. Findings and caveats of the study: From baseline, blood top tumor clonotypes peaked at 2 weeks post-radiation. No pretreatment tumor biopsies were available for baseline clonotypes.

Time point noted: baseline pretreatment blood. Treatment specified: 15 Gy SBRT to primary tumor, nephrectomy 4 weeks later. Blood was sampled at baseline, 2 weeks and 4 weeks after SBRT. Germline loops: CDR1 LGHNA, CDR2 YSLEER. CDR3 length: 14 amino acids. The V gene lost 1 base and the J gene lost 3 bases, with 10 bases spanning the gap. The specimen comprised blood, sampled from a patient whose treatment included radiotherapy and nephrectomy. The V and J genes are TRBV4-3 and TRBJ2-7, with D uncertain. This sequence was found in a woman aged 55-69 years with renal cell carcinoma. The CDR3 protein is CASSQAKDLYEQYF. The CDR3 region has the DNA TGCGCCAGCAGCCAAGCTAAGGACCTCTACGAGCAGTACTTC.